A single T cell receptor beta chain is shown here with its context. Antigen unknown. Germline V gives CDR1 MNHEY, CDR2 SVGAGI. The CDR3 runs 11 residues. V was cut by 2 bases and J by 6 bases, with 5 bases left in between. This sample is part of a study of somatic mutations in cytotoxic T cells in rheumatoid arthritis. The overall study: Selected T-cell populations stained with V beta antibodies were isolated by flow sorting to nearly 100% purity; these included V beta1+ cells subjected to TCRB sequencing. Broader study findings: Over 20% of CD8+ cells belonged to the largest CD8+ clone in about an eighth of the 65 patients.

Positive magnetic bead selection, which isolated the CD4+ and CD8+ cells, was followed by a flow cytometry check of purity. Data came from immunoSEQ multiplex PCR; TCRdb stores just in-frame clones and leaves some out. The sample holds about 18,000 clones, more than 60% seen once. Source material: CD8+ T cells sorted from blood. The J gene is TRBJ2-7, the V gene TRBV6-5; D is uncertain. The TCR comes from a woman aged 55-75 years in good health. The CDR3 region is CASSYGREQYF. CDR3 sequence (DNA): TGTGCCAGCAGTTACGGGCGCGAGCAGTACTTC.